What follows are 22 T cell receptor beta chains derived from one specimen sequenced in a study of T-cell memory formation after mild COVID-19. TCRdb used MiXCR to reprocess the 5' RACE reads, holding one entry per CDR3 protein. Of around 430,000 distinct CDR3 sequences listed, approximately 15% are singletons. Sequenced input: PBMCs or a T cell subset sorted from them (not recorded which). These receptors all stem from a man aged 18-30 years who had mild COVID-19 (a few samples of this study predate the infection). Cell type and time point are not known.

The chain employs TRBV6-1 and TRBJ1-5; unclear D gene. Trimming shortened V by 2 bases and J by 2 bases, and 4 bases separated the two germline ends. Per the germline V gene, CDR1 is MNHNS and CDR2 is SASEGT. This CDR3 is built from 13 residues. CDR3 coding DNA: TGTGCCAGCAGTGAAAAAGGCAATCAGCCCCAGCATTTT. It yields the protein CASSEKGNQPQHF.

The chain uses TRBV29-1 and TRBJ1-2; D is perhaps TRBD1 (5 bases). V gave up 6 bases and J gave up 4 bases, with 15 bases separating them. CDR1 and CDR2 (germline): SQVTM, ANQGSEA. CDR3 length equals 13 residues. CDR3: CSVLGGGIYGYTF. The CDR3 DNA reads TGCAGCGTCCTCGGGGGGGGGATCTATGGCTACACCTTC.

The chain uses TRBV4-1 and TRBJ1-4; 7 nucleotides line up with TRBD1. The CDR3 spans 16 residues. Germline assignment: CDR1 MGHRA and CDR2 YSYEKL. V lost 0 bases, J lost 7 bases, and 8 bases stayed unmatched. As DNA, the CDR3 is TGCGCCAGCAGCCAAGACCCGGGACAGACCCTTGAAAAACTGTTTTTT. Translated, it gives CASSQDPGQTLEKLFF.

This clonotype was seen repeatedly, ten times or more. V usage is TRBV7-9 and J usage is TRBJ1-6; D may be TRBD1 (5 bases). This CDR3 comprises 15 residues. Germline CDR1 reads SEHNR; CDR2 reads FQNEAQ (reference sequence). V lost 1 base and J 5 bases, leaving 9 bases between the germline ends. The CDR3 DNA sequence: TGTGCCAGCAGCTTAGAGGGCAGGGATAATTCACCCCTCCACTTT. Its translation: CASSLEGRDNSPLHF.

There are a few counts of this clonotype. The chain combines TRBV19 with TRBJ1-1; D not resolved. The CDR3 has 14 residues. Germline V CDR1 and CDR2: LNHDA, SQIVND (reference sequence). Trimming took 5 bases from V and 0 from J, leaving 10 bases between them. The CDR3 coding sequence is TGTGCCAGTAGTTGGAAGCTCATGAACACTGAAGCTTTCTTT. Its translation is CASSWKLMNTEAFF.

The sample holds many counts of this clonotype. This chain connects TRBV3-1 to TRBJ1-2; weak D call: TRBD1 (5 bases). The germline V gene has CDR1 LGHDT and CDR2 YNNKEL (reference sequence). The CDR3 is 13 amino acids. V shed 0 bases and J shed 10 bases, with 12 bases lying between them. The CDR3 nucleotides are TGTGCCAGCAGCCAAGATGGCGGGGCGAACTACACCTTC. This sequence encodes CASSQDGGANYTF.

The rearrangement links TRBV6-2 or TRBV6-3 to TRBJ2-1; the D call may be TRBD1 or TRBD2 (6 bases each). The V gene's germline CDR1 is MNHEY and CDR2 SVGEGT. The CDR3 has 14 residues. V was trimmed by 2 bases and J by 7 bases, leaving 12 bases between them. The CDR3 here is CASSYDGGRNEQFF. CDR3 in DNA: TGTGCCAGCAGTTACGACGGGGGCCGAAATGAGCAGTTCTTC.

This clonotype was detected ten times or more. This chain uses TRBV2 with TRBJ1-5; 10 positions match TRBD1. V gave up 9 bases and J gave up 2 bases; unmatched junction bases: 4. Germline V lookup: CDR1 SNHLY, CDR2 FYNNEI. CDR3 size: 14 residues. The CDR3 sequence is CASSGTGGNQPQHF. CDR3 coding DNA: TGTGCCAGTAGCGGGACAGGGGGCAATCAGCCCCAGCATTTT. The full variable domain, completed using reference TRBV2 and TRBJ1-5, is EPEVTQTPSHQVTQMGQEVILRCVPISNHLYFYWYRQILGQKVEFLVSFYNNEISEKSEIFDDQFSVERPDGSNFTLKIRSTKLEDSAMYFCASSGTGGNQPQHFGDGTRLSIL.

The chain uses TRBV7-9 and TRBJ1-2; D is uncertain. The germline V gene has CDR1 SEHNR and CDR2 FQNEAQ (reference sequence). This CDR3 contains 12 residues. Trimming took 1 base from V and 6 from J, leaving 6 bases between them. CDR3 nucleotide sequence: TGTGCCAGCAGCTTAGGCAGCGATGGCTACACCTTC. As protein: CASSLGSDGYTF.

In this sample, this clonotype turned up a few times. The gene calls are TRBV7-9 and TRBJ2-5, with a tentative D call TRBD1 (5 bases). Germline V lookup: CDR1 SEHNR, CDR2 FQNEAQ (reference sequence). This CDR3 region has 14 residues. V was cut by 10 bases and J by 1 base, with 16 bases left in between. Written as DNA, the CDR3 is TGTGCCACCCCCGCAGGGCGGTTCCAAGAGACCCAGTACTTC. This gives the protein CATPAGRFQETQYF.

This clonotype was counted only a few times. This sequence joins TRBV24-1 and TRBJ1-1, with TRBD1 identical over 8 bases. J lost 0 bases, V lost 3 bases, and 2 bases had no gene match. The germline gives CDR1 KGHDR, CDR2 SFDVKD. The CDR3 is 15 residues long. The CDR3 here is CATSDTGGMNTEAFF. The CDR3 DNA is TGTGCCACCAGTGATACAGGGGGGATGAACACTGAAGCTTTCTTT.

This clonotype has a handful of counts. The chain employs TRBV5-1 and TRBJ2-3; D uncertain. The CDR3 has 12 residues. V lost 3 bases and J 2 bases, leaving 4 bases between the germline ends. Germline V gene data show CDR1 as SGHRS and CDR2 as YFSETQ. CDR3: CASSYNTDTQYF. For the CDR3, the DNA is TGCGCCAGCAGCTACAACACAGATACGCAGTATTTT.

The chain recombines TRBV12-3 or TRBV12-4 with TRBJ2-1; D might be TRBD1 (6 bases). The CDR3 runs 16 residues. The V gene lost 6 bases and the J gene lost 1 base, with 16 bases spanning the gap. The CDR3 sequence: CASSSSDSDSYNEQFF. DNA of the CDR3: TGTGCCAGCAGCTCCTCGGACAGCGATTCCTACAATGAGCAGTTCTTC.

The J gene is TRBJ1-2, the V gene TRBV4-2; 7 bases are shared with TRBD1. This CDR3 region has 17 residues. The germline V gene encodes CDR1 LGHNA and CDR2 YNFKEQ. Trimming cost V 2 bases and J 1 base; bases outside gene matches: 10. The CDR3 sequence is CASSQTLGGTVNYGYTF. The CDR3 DNA sequence: TGTGCCAGCAGCCAAACCCTAGGGGGCACTGTTAACTATGGCTACACCTTC.

This clonotype was seen only a few times. The chain couples TRBV29-1 to TRBJ1-2; the D gene is possibly TRBD1 (5 bases). The CDR3 runs 12 residues. The V gene's germline CDR1 is SQVTM and CDR2 ANQGSEA. The CDR3 sequence is CSGLTDSLGYTF. The DNA for the CDR3 is TGCAGTGGGTTGACAGATTCTTTAGGCTACACCTTC.

This clonotype has more than one count but fewer than ten. The J gene is TRBJ2-3, the V gene TRBV7-9, with a weak D call TRBD1 (6 bases). Germline V gene sequence: CDR1 SEHNR, CDR2 FQNEAQ (reference sequence). V lost 6 bases and J lost 0, with 13 bases in between. The CDR3 covers 15 residues. The DNA for the CDR3 is TGTGCCAGCAGGGCCGGGACACCAAGCACAGATACGCAGTATTTT. Its translation is CASRAGTPSTDTQYF. Full variable domain (outside the CDR3, taken from reference TRBV7-9 and TRBJ2-3): DTGVSQNPRHKITKRGQNVTFRCDPISEHNRLYWYRQTLGQGPEFLTYFQNEAQLEKSRLLSDRFSAERPKGSFSTLEIQRTEQGDSAMYLCASRAGTPSTDTQYFGPGTRLTVL.

Comments on this clonotype: At one of its ends the junction is not consistent with the germline gene, which may arise from a read error. The gene calls are TRBV2 and TRBJ2-2; D may be TRBD2 (5 bases). The CDR3 has 13 residues. Germline CDR1 reads SNHLY; CDR2 reads FYNNEI. CDR3 amino acids: CASRQTVDGKLFF. The CDR3 bases are TGTGCCAGCAGGCAGACGGTAGACGGGAAGCTGTTTTTT.

V and J are TRBV7-2 and TRBJ1-3; TRBD1 might be the D (6 bases). V lost 6 bases and J lost 0, with 15 bases in between. Germline V gene data show CDR1 as SGHTA and CDR2 as FQGNSA. This CDR3 region has 16 residues. The DNA of the CDR3 is TGTGCCAGCAGTCCTCCTAGGGGGAGCTCTGGAAACACCATATATTTT. This translates into CASSPPRGSSGNTIYF.

This clonotype was picked up many times. V usage is TRBV6-5 and J usage is TRBJ1-2, with a tentative D call TRBD1 (5 bases). Germline-derived CDR1 and CDR2 are MNHEY and SVGAGI. V was trimmed by 4 bases and J by 5 bases, leaving 14 bases between them. This CDR3 region has 14 residues. CDR3 DNA: TGTGCCAGCAGTTTGGGGGGAGGGCCGTATGGCTACACCTTC. Protein: CASSLGGGPYGYTF.

The V call is TRBV6-5, the J call TRBJ1-4; TRBD1 matches 8 bases. The V gene's germline CDR1 is MNHEY and CDR2 SVGAGI. The trim removed 0 bases at V and 8 bases at J, leaving 8 bases unmatched. There are 16 residues in the CDR3. As DNA, the CDR3 is TGTGCCAGCAGTTACTCCGCCGGGACAGGTGGCGAAAAACTGTTTTTT. Amino acid sequence: CASSYSAGTGGEKLFF.

This clonotype has more than one count but fewer than ten. This chain uses TRBV4-2 with TRBJ2-7; the D gene is possibly TRBD1 (6 bases). Germline V gene sequence: CDR1 LGHNA, CDR2 YNFKEQ. V was pared by 4 bases and J by 3 bases, with 16 bases between. The CDR3 contains 15 residues. In DNA, the CDR3 is TGTGCCAGCAGCCCCACTCAGGGGTATAGCTACGAGCAGTACTTC. This sequence encodes CASSPTQGYSYEQYF.

The V call is TRBV6-5, the J call TRBJ2-5; 8 bases are shared with TRBD1. The germline V gene has CDR1 MNHEY and CDR2 SVGAGI. V shed 0 bases, J shed 4 bases, and the junction held 7 bases outside the gene matches. The CDR3 loop spans 16 amino acids. The DNA for the CDR3 is TGTGCCAGCAGTTACTCGAGTAGAACAGGGGGAGAGACCCAGTACTTC. It is translated as CASSYSSRTGGETQYF.